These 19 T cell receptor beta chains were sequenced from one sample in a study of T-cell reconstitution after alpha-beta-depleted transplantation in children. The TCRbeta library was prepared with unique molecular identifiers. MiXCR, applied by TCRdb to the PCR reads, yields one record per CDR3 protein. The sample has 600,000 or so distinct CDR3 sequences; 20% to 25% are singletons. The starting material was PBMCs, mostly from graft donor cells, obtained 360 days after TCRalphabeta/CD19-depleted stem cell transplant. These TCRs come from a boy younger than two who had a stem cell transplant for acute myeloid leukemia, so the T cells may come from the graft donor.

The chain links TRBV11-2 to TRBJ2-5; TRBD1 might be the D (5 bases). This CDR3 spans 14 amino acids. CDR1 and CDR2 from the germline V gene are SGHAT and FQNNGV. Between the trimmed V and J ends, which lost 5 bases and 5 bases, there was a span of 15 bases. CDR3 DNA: TGTGCCAGCAGCCCGCGACAGTTATACGAGACCCAGTACTTC. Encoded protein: CASSPRQLYETQYF.

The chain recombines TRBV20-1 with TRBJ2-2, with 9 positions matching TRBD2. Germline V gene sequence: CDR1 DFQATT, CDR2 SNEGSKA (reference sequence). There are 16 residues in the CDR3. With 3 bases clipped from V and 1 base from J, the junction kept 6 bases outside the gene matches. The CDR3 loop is CSASPSGALNTGELFF. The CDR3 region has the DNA TGCAGTGCTAGTCCTAGCGGGGCACTGAACACCGGGGAGCTGTTTTTT.

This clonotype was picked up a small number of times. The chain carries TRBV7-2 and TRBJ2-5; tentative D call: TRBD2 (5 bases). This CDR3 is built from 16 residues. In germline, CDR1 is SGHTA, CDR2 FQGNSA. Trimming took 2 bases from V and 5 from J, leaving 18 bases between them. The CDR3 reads CASSLQWSGLRETQYF. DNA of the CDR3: TGTGCCAGCAGCTTACAGTGGAGCGGCTTAAGGGAGACCCAGTACTTC.

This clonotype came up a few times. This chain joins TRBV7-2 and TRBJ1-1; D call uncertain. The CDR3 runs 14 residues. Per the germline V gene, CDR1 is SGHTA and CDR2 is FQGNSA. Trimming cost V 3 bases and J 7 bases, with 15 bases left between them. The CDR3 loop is CASSFPERRFEAFF. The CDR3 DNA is TGTGCCAGCAGCTTCCCGGAAAGGCGGTTTGAAGCTTTCTTT.

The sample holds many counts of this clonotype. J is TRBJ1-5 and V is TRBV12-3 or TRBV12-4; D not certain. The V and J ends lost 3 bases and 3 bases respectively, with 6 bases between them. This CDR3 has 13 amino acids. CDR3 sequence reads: CASSLQDNQPQHF. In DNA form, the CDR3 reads TGTGCCAGCAGTTTGCAGGACAATCAGCCCCAGCATTTT.

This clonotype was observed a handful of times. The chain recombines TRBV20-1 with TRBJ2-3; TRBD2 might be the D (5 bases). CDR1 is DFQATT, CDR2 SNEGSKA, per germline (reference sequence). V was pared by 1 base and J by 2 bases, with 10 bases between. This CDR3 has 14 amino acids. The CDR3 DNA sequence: TGCAGTGCTAGAGGAGGGTACCTCACAGATACGCAGTATTTT. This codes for CSARGGYLTDTQYF.

The CDR3 DNA follows: TGTGCCAGCAGTTCCTGGACAGGGATGGGGGAAAAACTGTTTTTT. It translates to CASSSWTGMGEKLFF. The V call is TRBV12-3 or TRBV12-4, the J call TRBJ1-4, with 8 positions matching TRBD1. The CDR3 extends over 15 amino acids. J lost 8 bases, V lost 4 bases, and 9 bases had no gene match.

The CDR3 here is CASRGGASTDTQYF. DNA of the CDR3: TGCGCCAGCAGAGGCGGGGCCAGCACAGATACGCAGTATTTT. The genes are TRBV5-1 and TRBJ2-3; TRBD2 might be the D (6 bases). Trimming cost V 5 bases and J 0 bases, with 10 bases left between them. CDR1 is SGHRS, CDR2 YFSETQ, per germline. This CDR3 is built from 14 residues. The full variable domain, in which reference TRBV5-1 and TRBJ2-3 provide the parts outside the CDR3, is KAGVTQTPRYLIKTRGQQVTLSCSPISGHRSVSWYQQTPGQGLQFLFEYFSETQRNKGNFPGRFSGRQFSNSRSEMNVSTLELGDSALYLCASRGGASTDTQYFGPGTRLTVL.

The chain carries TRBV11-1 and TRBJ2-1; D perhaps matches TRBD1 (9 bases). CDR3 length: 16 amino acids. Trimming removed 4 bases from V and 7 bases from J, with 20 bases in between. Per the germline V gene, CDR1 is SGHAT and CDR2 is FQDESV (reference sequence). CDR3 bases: TGTGCCAGCAGCTCCCGCGGGGGGACAGGGAAAAATGAGCAGTTCTTC. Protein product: CASSSRGGTGKNEQFF.

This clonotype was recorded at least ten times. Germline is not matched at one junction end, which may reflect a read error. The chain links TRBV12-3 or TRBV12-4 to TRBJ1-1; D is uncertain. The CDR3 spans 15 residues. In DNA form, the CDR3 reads TGTGCCAGCAGTCCTAATATGGGTGTGAACACTGAAGCTTTTTTT. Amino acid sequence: CASSPNMGVNTEAFF.

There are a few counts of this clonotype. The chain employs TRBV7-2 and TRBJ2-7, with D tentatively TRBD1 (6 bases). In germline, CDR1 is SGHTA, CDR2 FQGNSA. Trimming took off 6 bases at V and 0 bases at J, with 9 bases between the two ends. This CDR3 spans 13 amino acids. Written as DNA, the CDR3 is TGTGCCAGCAGTCGGACAGTCTCCTACGAGCAGTACTTC. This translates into CASSRTVSYEQYF. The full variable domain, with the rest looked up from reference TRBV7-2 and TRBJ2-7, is GAGVSQSPSNKVTEKGKDVELRCDPISGHTALYWYRQSLGQGLEFLIYFQGNSAPDKSGLPSDRFSAERTGGSVSTLTIQRTQQEDSAVYLCASSRTVSYEQYFGPGTRLTVT.

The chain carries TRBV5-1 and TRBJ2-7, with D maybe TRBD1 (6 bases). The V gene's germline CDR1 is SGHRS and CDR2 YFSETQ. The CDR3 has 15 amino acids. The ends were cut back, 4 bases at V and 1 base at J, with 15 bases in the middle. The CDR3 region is CASSLDRAASYEQYV. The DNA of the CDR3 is TGCGCCAGCAGCCTGGACAGAGCAGCTTCCTACGAGCAGTACGTC.

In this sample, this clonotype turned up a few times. CDR3 amino acids: CASSYGSRTDTQYF. The CDR3 DNA reads TGTGCCAGCAGCTATGGGAGCCGCACAGATACGCAGTATTTT. The rearrangement uses TRBV5-6 and TRBJ2-3, with D perhaps TRBD2 (5 bases). The CDR3 totals 14 residues. The germline V and J ends were trimmed by 3 bases and 1 base, with 9 bases remaining between them. Per the germline V gene, CDR1 is SGHDT and CDR2 is YYEEEE.

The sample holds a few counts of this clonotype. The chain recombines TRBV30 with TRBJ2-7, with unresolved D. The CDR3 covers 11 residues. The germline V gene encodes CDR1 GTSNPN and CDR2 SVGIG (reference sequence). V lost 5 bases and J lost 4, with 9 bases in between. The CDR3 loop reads CAWGSLYEQYF. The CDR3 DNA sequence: TGTGCCTGGGGGTCCTTATACGAGCAGTACTTC.

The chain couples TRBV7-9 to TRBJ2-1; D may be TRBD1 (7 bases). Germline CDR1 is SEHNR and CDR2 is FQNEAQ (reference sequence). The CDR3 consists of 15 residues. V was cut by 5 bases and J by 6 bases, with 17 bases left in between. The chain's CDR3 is CASSQGGTTPNEQFF. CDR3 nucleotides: TGTGCCAGCAGCCAGGGGGGCACAACACCCAATGAGCAGTTCTTC.

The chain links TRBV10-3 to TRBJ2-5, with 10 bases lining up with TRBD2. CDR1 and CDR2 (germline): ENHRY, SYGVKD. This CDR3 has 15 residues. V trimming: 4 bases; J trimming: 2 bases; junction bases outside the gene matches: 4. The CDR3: CAISGTLAGQETQYF. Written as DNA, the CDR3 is TGTGCCATCAGTGGGACACTAGCGGGGCAAGAGACCCAGTACTTC.

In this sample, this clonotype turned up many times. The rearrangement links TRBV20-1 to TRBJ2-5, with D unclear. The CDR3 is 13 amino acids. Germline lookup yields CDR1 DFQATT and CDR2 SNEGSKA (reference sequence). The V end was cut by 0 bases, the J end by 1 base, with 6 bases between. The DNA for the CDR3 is TGCAGTGCTAGAGAGCAGATCCAAGAGACCCAGTACTTC. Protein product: CSAREQIQETQYF.

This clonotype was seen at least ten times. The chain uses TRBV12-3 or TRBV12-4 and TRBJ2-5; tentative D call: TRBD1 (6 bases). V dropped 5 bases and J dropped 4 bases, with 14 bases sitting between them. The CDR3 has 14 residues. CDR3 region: CASSGGQTPETQYF. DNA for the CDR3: TGTGCCAGCAGTGGAGGACAGACACCAGAGACCCAGTACTTC.

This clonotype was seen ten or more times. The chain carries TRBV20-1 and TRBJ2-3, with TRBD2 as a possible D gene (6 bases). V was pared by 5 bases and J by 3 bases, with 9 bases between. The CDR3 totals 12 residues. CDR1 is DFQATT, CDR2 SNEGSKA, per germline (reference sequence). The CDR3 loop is CSAREMTDTQYF. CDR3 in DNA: TGCAGTGCTCGGGAGATGACAGATACGCAGTATTTT.